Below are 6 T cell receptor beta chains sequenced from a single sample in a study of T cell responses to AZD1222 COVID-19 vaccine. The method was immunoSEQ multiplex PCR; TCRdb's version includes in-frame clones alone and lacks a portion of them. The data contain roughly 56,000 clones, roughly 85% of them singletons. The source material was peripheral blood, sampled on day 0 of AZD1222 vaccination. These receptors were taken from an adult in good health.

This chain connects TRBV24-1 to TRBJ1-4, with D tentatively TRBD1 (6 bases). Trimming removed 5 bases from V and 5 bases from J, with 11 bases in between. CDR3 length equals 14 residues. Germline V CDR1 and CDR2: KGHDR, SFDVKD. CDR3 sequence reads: CATSAGTRNEKLFF. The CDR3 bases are TGTGCCACCAGTGCGGGGACACGGAATGAAAAACTGTTTTTT.

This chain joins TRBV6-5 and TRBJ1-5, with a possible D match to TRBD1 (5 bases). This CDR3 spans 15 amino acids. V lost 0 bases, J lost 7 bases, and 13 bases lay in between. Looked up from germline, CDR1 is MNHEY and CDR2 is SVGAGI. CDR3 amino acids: CASSYSGVGGQPQHF. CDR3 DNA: TGTGCCAGCAGTTACTCAGGGGTGGGAGGGCAGCCCCAGCATTTT.

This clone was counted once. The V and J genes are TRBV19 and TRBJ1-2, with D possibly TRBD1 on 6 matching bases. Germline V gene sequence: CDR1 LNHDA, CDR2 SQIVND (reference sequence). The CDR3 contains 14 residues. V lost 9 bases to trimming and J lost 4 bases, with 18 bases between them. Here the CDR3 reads CASCTDSVGYGYTF. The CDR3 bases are TGTGCCAGCTGCACGGACAGTGTGGGCTATGGCTACACCTTC.

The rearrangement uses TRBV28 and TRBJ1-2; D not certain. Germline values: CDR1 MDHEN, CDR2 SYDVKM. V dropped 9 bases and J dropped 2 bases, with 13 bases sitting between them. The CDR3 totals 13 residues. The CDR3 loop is CASDSPPNYGYTF. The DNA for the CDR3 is TGTGCCAGTGACTCCCCACCCAACTATGGCTACACCTTC.

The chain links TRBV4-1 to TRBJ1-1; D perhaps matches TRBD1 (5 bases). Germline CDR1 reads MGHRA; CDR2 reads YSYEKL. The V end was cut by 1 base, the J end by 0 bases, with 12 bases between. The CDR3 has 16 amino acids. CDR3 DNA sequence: TGCGCCAGCAGCCAAGGGGCTGTGACAGTGAACACTGAAGCTTTCTTT. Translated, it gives CASSQGAVTVNTEAFF.

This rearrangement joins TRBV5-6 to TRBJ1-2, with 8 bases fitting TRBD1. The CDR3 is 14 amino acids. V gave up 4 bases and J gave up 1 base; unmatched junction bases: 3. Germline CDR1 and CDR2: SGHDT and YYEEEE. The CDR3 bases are TGTGCCAGCAGCCACAGGGGGAATAACTATGGCTACACCTTC. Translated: CASSHRGNNYGYTF. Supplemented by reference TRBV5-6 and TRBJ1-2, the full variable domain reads DAGVTQSPTHLIKTRGQQVTLRCSPKSGHDTVSWYQQALGQGPQFIFQYYEEEERQRGNFPDRFSGHQFPNYSSELNVNALLLGDSALYLCASSHRGNNYGYTFGSGTRLTVV.